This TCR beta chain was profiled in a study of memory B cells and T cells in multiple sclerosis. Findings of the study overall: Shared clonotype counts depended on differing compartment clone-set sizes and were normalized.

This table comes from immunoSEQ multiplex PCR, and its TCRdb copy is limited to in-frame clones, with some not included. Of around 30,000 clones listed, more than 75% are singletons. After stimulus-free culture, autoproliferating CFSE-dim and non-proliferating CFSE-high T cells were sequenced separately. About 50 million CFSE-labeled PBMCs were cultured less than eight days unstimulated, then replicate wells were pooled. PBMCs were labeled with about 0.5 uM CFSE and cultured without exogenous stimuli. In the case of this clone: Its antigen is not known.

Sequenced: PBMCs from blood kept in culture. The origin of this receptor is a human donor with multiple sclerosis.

The CDR3 loop reads CAIREAGSNQPQHF. CDR3 DNA: TGTGCCATCAGGGAGGCTGGAAGCAATCAGCCCCAGCATTTT. This chain links TRBV10-3 with TRBJ1-5; D not certain. The V gene lost 6 bases and the J gene lost 1 base, with 10 bases spanning the gap. Germline values: CDR1 ENHRY, CDR2 SYGVKD. The CDR3 consists of 14 residues.